This T cell receptor beta chain was documented in a study of blood T cell repertoires in COVID-19. Across the whole study: Sites across the United States, Italy and Spain contributed samples from acute and convalescent COVID-19.

CDR3 length: 14 residues. Trimming took 4 bases from V and 7 from J; bases not matched to a gene: 9. Germline CDR1 is SGHDT and CDR2 is YYEEEE. Patients of the Seattle cohort, enrolled during active infection, were followed longitudinally. Assay used: immunoSEQ multiplex PCR; TCRdb lists only in-frame clones, some missing. The table records approximately 150,000 clones, approximately 90% of them present only once. The receptor comes from a human donor with COVID-19, enrolled during active disease. The donor label of this sample is uncertain. The specimen sequenced was peripheral blood. The chain links TRBV5-6 to TRBJ1-2, with 8 bases matching TRBD1. The CDR3: CASSPVDRAGGYTF. Here the CDR3 DNA reads TGTGCCAGCAGCCCGGTGGACAGGGCGGGTGGCTACACCTTC. The complete variable domain, with remaining parts taken from reference TRBV5-6 and TRBJ1-2, reads DAGVTQSPTHLIKTRGQQVTLRCSPKSGHDTVSWYQQALGQGPQFIFQYYEEEERQRGNFPDRFSGHQFPNYSSELNVNALLLGDSALYLCASSPVDRAGGYTFGSGTRLTVV.